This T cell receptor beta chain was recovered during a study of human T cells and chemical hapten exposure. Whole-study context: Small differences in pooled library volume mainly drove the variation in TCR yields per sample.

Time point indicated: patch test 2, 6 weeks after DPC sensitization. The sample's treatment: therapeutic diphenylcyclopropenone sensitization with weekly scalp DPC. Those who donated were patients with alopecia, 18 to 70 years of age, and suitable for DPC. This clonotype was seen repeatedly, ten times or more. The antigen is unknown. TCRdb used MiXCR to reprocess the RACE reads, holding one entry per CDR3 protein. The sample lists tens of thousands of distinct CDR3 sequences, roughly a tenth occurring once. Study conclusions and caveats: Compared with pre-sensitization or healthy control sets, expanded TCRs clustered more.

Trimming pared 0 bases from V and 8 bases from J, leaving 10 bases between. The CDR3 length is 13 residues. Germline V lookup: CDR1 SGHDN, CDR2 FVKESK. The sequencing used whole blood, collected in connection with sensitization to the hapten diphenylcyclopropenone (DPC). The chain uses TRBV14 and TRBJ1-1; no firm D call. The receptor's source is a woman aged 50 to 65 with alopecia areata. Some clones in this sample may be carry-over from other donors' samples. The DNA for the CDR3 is TGTGCCAGCAGCCAAGATAGTTCGGGGGAAGCTTTCTTT. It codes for CASSQDSSGEAFF.